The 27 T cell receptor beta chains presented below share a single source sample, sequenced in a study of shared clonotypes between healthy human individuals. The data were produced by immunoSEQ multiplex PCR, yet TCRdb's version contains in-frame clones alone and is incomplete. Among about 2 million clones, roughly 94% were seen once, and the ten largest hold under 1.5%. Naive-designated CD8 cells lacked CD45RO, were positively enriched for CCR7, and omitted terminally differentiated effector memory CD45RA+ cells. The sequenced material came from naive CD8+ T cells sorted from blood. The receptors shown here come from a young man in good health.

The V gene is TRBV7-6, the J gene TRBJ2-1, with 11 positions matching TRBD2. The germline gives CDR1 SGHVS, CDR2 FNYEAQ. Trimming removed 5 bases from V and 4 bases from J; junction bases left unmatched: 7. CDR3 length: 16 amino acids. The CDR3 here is CASSARLAGIYNEQFF. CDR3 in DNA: TGTGCCAGCAGCGCCCGACTAGCGGGAATTTACAATGAGCAGTTCTTC.

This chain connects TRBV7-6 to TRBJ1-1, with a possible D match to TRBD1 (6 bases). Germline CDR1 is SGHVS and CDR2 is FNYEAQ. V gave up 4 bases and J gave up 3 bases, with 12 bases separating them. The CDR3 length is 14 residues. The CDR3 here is CASSSQQGYTEAFF. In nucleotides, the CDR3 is TGTGCCAGCAGCTCCCAACAGGGATACACTGAAGCTTTCTTT.

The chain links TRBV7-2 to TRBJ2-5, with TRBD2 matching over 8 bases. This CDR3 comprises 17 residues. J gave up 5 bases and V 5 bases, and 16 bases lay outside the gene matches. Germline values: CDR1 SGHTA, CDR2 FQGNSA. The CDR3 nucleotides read TGTGCCAGCAGCCGCACGGGTTCGGGAGGGTCCGGGGAGACCCAGTACTTC. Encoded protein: CASSRTGSGGSGETQYF.

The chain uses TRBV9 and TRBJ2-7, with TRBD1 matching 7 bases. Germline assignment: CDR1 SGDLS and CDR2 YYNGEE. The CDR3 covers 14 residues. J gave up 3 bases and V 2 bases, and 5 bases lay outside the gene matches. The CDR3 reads CASSVEGGDYEQYF. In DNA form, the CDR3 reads TGTGCCAGCAGCGTCGAAGGGGGCGACTACGAGCAGTACTTC.

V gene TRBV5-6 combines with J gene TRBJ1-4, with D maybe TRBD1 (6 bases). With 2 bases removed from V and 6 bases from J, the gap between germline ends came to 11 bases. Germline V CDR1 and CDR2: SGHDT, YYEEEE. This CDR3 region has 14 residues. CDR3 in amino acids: CASSFWGAHEKLFF. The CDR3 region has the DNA TGTGCCAGCAGCTTTTGGGGGGCTCATGAAAAACTGTTTTTT.

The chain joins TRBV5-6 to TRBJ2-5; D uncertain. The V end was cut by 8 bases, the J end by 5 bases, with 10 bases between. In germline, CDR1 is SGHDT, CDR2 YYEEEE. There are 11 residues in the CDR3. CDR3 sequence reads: CASGVGETQYF. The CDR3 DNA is TGTGCCAGTGGGGTTGGTGAGACCCAGTACTTC.

CDR3 sequence reads: CASSLFRERNPGELFF. The CDR3 DNA sequence: TGTGCCAGCAGCTTATTCCGGGAGCGTAACCCCGGGGAGCTGTTTTTT. The chain combines TRBV7-6 with TRBJ2-2; possible D gene TRBD2, 6 bases. Trimming shortened V by 2 bases and J by 6 bases, and 16 bases separated the two germline ends. Germline CDR1 SGHVS, CDR2 FNYEAQ. The CDR3 length is 16 residues.

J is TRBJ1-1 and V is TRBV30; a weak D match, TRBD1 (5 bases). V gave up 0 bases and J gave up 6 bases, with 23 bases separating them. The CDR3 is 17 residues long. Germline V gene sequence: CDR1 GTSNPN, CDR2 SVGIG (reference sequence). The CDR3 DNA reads TGTGCCTGGAGTGTTCTAGGGATGGGAGGGGTAGACGCTGAAGCTTTCTTT. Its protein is CAWSVLGMGGVDAEAFF.

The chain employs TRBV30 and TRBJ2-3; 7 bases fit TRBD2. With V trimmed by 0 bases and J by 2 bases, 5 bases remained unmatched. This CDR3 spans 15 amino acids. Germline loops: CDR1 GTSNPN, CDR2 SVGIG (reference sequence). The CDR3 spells CAWSVGTTNTDTQYF. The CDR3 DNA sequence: TGTGCCTGGAGTGTAGGGACTACCAACACAGATACGCAGTATTTT.

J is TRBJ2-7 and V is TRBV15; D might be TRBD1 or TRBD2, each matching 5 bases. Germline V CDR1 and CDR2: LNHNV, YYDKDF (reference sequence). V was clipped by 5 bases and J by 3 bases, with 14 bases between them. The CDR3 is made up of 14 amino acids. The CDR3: CATSLGTADYEQYF. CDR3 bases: TGTGCCACCAGCCTGGGGACCGCAGACTACGAGCAGTACTTC.

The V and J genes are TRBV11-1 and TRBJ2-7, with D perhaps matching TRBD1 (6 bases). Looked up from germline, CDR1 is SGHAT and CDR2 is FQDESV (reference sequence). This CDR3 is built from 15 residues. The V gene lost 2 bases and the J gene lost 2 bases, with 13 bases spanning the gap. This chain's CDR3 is CASSLRGGPTYEQYF. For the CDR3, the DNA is TGTGCCAGCAGCTTAAGAGGGGGACCGACCTACGAGCAGTACTTC.

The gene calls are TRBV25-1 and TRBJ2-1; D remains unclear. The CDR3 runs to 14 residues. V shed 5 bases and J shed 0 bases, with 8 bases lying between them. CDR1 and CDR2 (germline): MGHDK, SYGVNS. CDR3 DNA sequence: TGTGCCAGCAGTTTAACCGGCTCCTACAATGAGCAGTTCTTC. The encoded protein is CASSLTGSYNEQFF.

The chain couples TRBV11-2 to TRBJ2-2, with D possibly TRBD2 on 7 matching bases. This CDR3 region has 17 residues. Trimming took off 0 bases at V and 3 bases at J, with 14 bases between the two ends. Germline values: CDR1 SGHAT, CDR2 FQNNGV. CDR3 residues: CASSLDQRGRDTGELFF. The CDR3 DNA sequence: TGTGCCAGCAGCTTAGATCAGAGGGGGAGGGACACCGGGGAGCTGTTTTTT.

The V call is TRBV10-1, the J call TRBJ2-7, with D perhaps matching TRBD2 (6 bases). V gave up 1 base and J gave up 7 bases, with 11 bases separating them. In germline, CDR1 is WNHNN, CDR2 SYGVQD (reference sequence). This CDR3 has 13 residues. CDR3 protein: CASSELPAGEQYF. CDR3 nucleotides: TGCGCCAGCAGTGAGTTACCGGCGGGGGAGCAGTACTTC.

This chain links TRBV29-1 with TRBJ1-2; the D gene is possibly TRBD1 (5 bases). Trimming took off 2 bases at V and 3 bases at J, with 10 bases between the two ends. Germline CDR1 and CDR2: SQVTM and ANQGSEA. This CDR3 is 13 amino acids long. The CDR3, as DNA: TGCAGCGTTGAAAAGGAAGGGGACTATGGCTACACCTTC. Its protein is CSVEKEGDYGYTF.

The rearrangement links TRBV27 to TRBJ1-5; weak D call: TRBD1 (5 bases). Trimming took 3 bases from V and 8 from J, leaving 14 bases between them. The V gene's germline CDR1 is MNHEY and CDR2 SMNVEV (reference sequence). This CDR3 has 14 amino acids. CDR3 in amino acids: CASSLGGSWEPQHF. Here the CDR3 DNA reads TGTGCCAGCAGTTTGGGGGGGTCCTGGGAGCCCCAGCATTTT.

The CDR3 sequence is CASSVGQGLDEQYF. CDR3 sequence (DNA): TGTGCCAGCAGCGTAGGACAGGGATTGGACGAGCAGTACTTC. V usage is TRBV9 and J usage is TRBJ2-7; 7 bases agree with TRBD1. J gave up 5 bases and V 0 bases, and 5 bases lay outside the gene matches. The CDR3 length is 14 residues. The germline V gene has CDR1 SGDLS and CDR2 YYNGEE.

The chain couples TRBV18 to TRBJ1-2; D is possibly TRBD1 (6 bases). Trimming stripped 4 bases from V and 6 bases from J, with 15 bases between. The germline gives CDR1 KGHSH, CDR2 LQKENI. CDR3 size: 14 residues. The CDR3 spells CASSLGGGLDGYTF. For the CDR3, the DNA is TGTGCCAGCTCACTTGGGGGCGGACTAGATGGCTACACCTTC.

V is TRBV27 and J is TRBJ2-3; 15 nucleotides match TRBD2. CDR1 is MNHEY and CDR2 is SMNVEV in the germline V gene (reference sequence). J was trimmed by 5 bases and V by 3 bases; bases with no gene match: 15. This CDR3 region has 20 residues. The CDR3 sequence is CASSFLGLAGGQSVGDTQYF. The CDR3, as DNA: TGTGCCAGCAGTTTTCTCGGACTAGCGGGGGGGCAATCGGTCGGAGATACGCAGTATTTT.

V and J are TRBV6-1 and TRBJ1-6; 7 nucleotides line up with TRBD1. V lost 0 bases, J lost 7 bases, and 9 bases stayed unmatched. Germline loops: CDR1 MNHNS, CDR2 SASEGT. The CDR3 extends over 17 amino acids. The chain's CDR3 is CASSEARTGFMNSPLHF. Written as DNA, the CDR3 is TGTGCCAGCAGTGAAGCTCGGACAGGATTCATGAATTCACCCCTCCACTTT.

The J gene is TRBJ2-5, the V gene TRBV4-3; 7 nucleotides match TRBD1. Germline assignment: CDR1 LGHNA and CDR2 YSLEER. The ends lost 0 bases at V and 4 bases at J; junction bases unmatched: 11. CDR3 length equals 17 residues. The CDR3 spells CASSQDSPTGTVETQYF. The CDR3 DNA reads TGCGCCAGCAGCCAAGATTCCCCTACCGGGACAGTAGAGACCCAGTACTTC.

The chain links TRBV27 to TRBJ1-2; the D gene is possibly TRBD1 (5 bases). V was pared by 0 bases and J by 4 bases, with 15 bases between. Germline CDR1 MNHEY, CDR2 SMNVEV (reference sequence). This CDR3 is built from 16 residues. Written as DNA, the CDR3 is TGTGCCAGCAGTTTATCAGAGGGGCAGACGAGCTATGGCTACACCTTC. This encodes CASSLSEGQTSYGYTF.

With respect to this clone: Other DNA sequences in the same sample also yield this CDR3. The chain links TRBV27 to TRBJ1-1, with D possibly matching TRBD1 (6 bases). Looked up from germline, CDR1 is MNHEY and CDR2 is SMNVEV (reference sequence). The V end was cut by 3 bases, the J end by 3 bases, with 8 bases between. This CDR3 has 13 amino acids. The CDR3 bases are TGTGCCAGCAGTTTTGGGGGCGACACTGAAGCTTTCTTT. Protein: CASSFGGDTEAFF.

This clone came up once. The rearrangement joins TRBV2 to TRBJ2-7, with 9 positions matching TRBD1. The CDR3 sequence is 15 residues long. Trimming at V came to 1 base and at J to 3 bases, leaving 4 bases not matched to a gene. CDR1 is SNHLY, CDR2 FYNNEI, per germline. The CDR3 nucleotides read TGTGCCAGCAGTGAAGGGACAGGGGCCTACTACGAGCAGTACTTC. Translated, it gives CASSEGTGAYYEQYF.

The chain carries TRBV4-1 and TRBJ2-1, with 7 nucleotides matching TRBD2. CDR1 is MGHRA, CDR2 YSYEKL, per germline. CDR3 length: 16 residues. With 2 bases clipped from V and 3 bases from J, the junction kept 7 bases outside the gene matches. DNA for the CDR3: TGCGCCAGCAGCCAAACCCTAGCGGCACTCTACAATGAGCAGTTCTTC. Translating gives CASSQTLAALYNEQFF.

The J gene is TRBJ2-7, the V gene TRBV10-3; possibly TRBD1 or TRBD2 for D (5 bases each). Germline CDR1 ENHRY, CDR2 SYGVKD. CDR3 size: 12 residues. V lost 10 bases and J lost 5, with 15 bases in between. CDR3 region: CATTSEDNEQYF. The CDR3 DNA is TGTGCCACAACTAGTGAGGACAACGAGCAGTACTTC.

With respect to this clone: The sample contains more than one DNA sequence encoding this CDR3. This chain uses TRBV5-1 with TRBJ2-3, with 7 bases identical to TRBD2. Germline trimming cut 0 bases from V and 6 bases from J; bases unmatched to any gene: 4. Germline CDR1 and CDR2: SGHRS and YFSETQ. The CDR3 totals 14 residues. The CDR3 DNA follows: TGCGCCAGCAGCTTGGCGGGGGGTGGTGATACGCAGTATTTT. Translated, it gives CASSLAGGGDTQYF.